This T cell receptor (beta chain) was captured by sequencing in a study of blood T cell repertoires in COVID-19. TCRdb's table, derived via immunoSEQ multiplex PCR, lists solely in-frame clones and lacks some. The sample has approximately 330,000 clones; approximately 86% are singletons. Germline CDR1 is SGHRS and CDR2 is YFSETQ. V shed 3 bases, J shed 5 bases, and the junction held 4 bases outside the gene matches. The CDR3 has 15 amino acids. The source material was PBMCs or T cells enriched from blood (not recorded which). The sequence was obtained from a woman in her forties with acute COVID-19. This chain joins TRBV5-1 and TRBJ2-2; 10 bases are a match to TRBD1. The CDR3 here is CASSSGQGRTGELFF. Written as DNA, the CDR3 is TGCGCCAGCAGCTCGGGACAGGGGAGGACCGGGGAGCTGTTTTTT. Variable domain in full (rest from reference TRBV5-1 and TRBJ2-2): KAGVTQTPRYLIKTRGQQVTLSCSPISGHRSVSWYQQTPGQGLQFLFEYFSETQRNKGNFPGRFSGRQFSNSRSEMNVSTLELGDSALYLCASSSGQGRTGELFFGEGSRLTVL.